The source of this T cell receptor (beta chain) is a study of vaccination effects on CD4 cells after COVID-19. In the study overall: Post-vaccine specimens were collected at a median of 72 days following the second dose. Study-level findings and limits: Cross-reaction with common cold coronaviruses was seen in only 1 of 255 vaccine-induced clones from healthy vaccinees.

Antigen-specific CD4+ T cells were expanded (with viral peptide pools) by the ViraFEST assay ahead of sequencing. CD4+ T cells were isolated after less than 12 days of culture. Each person got two doses of an mRNA SARS-CoV-2 vaccine, BNT162b2 or mRNA-1273. The culture medium for about 2 million PBMC per well included about 9.2 IU/ml IL-2 and 9.5 to 10 ug/ml peptides. Replacing half the medium with IL-2 medium was done on days 3 and 7. The germline gives CDR1 SGDLS, CDR2 YYNGEE. Trimming took 2 bases from V and 3 from J; bases not matched to a gene: 5. This CDR3 spans 15 amino acids. About this clone: Its antigen is still unknown.

Assay: immunoSEQ multiplex PCR; the TCRdb copy retains only in-frame clones and omits some. The sample consists of approximately 61,000 clones, less than 80% of them appearing once. The sequence was collected from a human donor who received a COVID-19 vaccine. This sample comprised CD4+ T cells from PBMCs cultured with HCoV-229E spike peptides, obtained after COVID-19 vaccination. This rearrangement joins TRBV9 to TRBJ2-3; 8 positions agree with TRBD2. The CDR3 DNA is TGTGCCAGCAGCGTGGCCGGGACTAGGACAGATACGCAGTATTTT. As protein: CASSVAGTRTDTQYF. Full variable domain (missing parts from reference TRBV9 and TRBJ2-3): DSGVTQTPKHLITATGQRVTLRCSPRSGDLSVYWYQQSLDQGLQFLIQYYNGEERAKGNILERFSAQQFPDLHSELNLSSLELGDSALYFCASSVAGTRTDTQYFGPGTRLTVL.